Sequencing of this TCR beta chain was carried out in a study of blood T cell repertoires in COVID-19. In the study overall: The samples span acute and convalescent COVID-19 from the United States, Italy and Spain.

Assay: immunoSEQ multiplex PCR; the TCRdb copy retains only in-frame clones and omits some. The sample has roughly 70,000 clones, around 77% seen once. This CDR3 region has 12 residues. V was clipped by 3 bases and J by 6 bases, with 10 bases between them. Germline CDR1 is SGHDT and CDR2 is YYEEEE. The table lists this clone with a count of one. The chain is built from TRBV5-6 and TRBJ2-7; possibly TRBD1 for D (7 bases). The sequence was collected from a man aged 65 to 79 with COVID-19, enrolled during active disease. Sequenced: peripheral blood. This CDR3 is CASSWGDSEQYF. The CDR3 bases are TGTGCCAGCAGCTGGGGGGACAGCGAGCAGTACTTC.